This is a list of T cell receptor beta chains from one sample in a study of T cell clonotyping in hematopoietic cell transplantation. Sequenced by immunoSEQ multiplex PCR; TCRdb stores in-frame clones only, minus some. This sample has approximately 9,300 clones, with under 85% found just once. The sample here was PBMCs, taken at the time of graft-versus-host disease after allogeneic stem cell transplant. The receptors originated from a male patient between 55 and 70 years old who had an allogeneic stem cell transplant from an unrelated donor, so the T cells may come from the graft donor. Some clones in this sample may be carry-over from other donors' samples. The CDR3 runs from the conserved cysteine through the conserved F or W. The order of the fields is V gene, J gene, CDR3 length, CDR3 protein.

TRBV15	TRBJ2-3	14	CATSLDRSTDTQYF
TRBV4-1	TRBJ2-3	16	CASSQDLGGWTDTQYF
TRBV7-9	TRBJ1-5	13	CASSLGGIQPQHF
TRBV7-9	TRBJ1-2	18	CASTPIGTSKVMYYGYTF
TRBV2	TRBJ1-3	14	CASIGQISGNTIYF
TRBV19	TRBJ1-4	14	CASSIPGYNEKLFF
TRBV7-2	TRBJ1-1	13	CASSGQGVAEAFF
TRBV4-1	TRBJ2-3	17	CASSQSSGQGRADTQYF
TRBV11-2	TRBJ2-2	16	CASSLIGTRNTGELFF
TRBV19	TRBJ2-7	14	CASSAGTGAYEQYF
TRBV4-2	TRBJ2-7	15	CASSQVFGETYEQYF
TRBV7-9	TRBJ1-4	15	CASSTRTGEDEKLFF
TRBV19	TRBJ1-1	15	CASSATVGANTEAFF
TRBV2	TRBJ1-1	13	CASRLQWNTEAFF
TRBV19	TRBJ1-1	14	CASSTRTDGPEAFF
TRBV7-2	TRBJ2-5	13	CASSLALTGSQYF
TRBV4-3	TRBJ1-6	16	CASSQERGSYNSPLHF
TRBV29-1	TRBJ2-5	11	CSVEGQETQYF
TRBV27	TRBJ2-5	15	CASRAMTGPLETQYF
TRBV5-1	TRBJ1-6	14	CASSPGTKGSPLHF
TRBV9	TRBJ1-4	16	CASSIGQGITNEKLFF
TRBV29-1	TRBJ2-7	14	CSVEEGKEPYEQYF
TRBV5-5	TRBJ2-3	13	CASSPISTDTQYF